What follows describes a single TCR beta chain. The antigen remains unidentified. This sample stems from a study of radiotherapy plus CTLA-4 blockade in lung cancer. Study-level points and caveats: Early clone dynamics of blood T cells, plus interferon-beta, reportedly predicted response best.

The table came from immunoSEQ multiplex PCR; TCRdb's copy has only in-frame clones and leaves some out. This sample has 28,000 or so clones, with 70% to 80% found just once. The CDR3 spans 19 residues. This receptor was taken from a human donor with non-small cell lung cancer who had stable disease on radiotherapy plus ipilimumab. The chain employs TRBV21-1 and TRBJ1-2. TRBV21-1 has pseudogene status. This sample comprised peripheral blood, obtained from a patient treated with radiotherapy plus ipilimumab. The CDR3 DNA follows: TGTGCCAGCAGCAAAAATGGTCAGGGATCGGAGTTGCGGGGCTATGGCTACACCTTC. As protein: CASSKNGQGSELRGYGYTF.